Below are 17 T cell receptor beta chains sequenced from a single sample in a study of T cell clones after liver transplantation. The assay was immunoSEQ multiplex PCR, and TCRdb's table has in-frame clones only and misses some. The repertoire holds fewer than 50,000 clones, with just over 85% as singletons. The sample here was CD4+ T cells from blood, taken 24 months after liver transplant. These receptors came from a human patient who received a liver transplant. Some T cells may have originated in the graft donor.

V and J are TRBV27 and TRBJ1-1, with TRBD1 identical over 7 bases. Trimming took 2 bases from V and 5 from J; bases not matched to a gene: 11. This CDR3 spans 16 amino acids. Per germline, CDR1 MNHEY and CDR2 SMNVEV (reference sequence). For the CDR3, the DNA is TGTGCCAGCAGTTTAGCTCAACAGGGGAGGATTACTGAAGCTTTCTTT. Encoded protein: CASSLAQQGRITEAFF.

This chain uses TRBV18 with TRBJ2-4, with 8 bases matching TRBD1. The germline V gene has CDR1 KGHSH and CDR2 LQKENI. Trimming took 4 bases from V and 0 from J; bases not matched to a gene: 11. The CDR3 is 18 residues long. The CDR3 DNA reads TGTGCCAGCTCACAGGACAGGGACCCTACCCTAGCCAAAAACATTCAGTACTTC. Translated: CASSQDRDPTLAKNIQYF.

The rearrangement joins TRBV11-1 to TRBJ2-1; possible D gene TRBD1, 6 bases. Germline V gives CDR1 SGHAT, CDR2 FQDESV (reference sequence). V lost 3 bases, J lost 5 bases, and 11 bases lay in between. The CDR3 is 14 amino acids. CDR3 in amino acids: CASSLDSLDNEQFF. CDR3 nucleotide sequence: TGTGCCAGCAGCTTGGACAGCTTAGACAATGAGCAGTTCTTC. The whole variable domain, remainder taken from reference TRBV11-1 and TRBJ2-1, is EAEVAQSPRYKITEKSQAVAFWCDPISGHATLYWYRQILGQGPELLVQFQDESVVDDSQLPKDRFSAERLKGVDSTLKIQPAELGDSAMYLCASSLDSLDNEQFFGPGTRLTVL.

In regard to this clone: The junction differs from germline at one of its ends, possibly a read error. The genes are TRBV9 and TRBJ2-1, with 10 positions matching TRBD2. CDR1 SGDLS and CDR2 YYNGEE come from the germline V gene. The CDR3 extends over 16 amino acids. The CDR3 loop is CASSLTSGRAYNERFF. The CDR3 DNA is TGTGCCAGCAGCCTAACAAGCGGGAGGGCCTACAATGAGCGGTTCTTC.

Written as DNA, the CDR3 is TGTGCCAGTAGTAGGGGGGACTATGAAGCTTTCTTT. It encodes CASSRGDYEAFF. The chain joins TRBV19 to TRBJ1-1, with D possibly TRBD1 on 5 matching bases. The germline V and J ends were trimmed by 4 bases and 7 bases, with 10 bases remaining between them. CDR3 length: 12 amino acids. Germline CDR1 and CDR2: LNHDA and SQIVND (reference sequence).

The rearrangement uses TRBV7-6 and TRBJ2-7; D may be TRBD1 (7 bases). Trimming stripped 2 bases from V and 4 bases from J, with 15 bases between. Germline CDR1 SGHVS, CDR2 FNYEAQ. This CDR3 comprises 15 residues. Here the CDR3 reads CASSLQQGGPYEQYF. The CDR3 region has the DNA TGTGCCAGCAGCTTACAGCAGGGGGGCCCGTACGAGCAGTACTTC.

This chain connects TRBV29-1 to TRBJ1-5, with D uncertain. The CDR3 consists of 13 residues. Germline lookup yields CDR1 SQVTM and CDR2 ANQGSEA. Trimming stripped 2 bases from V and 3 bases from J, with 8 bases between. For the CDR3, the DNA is TGCAGCGTTGAAAGCGCCGTCAATCAGCCCCAGCATTTT. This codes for CSVESAVNQPQHF.

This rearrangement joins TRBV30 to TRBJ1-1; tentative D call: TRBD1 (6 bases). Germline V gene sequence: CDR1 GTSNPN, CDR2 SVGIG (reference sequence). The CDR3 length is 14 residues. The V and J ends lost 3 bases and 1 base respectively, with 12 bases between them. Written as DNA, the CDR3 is TGTGCCTGGAGGGGGTGGGACACGAACACTGAAGCTTTCTTT. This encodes CAWRGWDTNTEAFF. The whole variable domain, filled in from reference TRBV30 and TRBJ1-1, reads SQTIHQWPATLVQPVGSPLSLECTVEGTSNPNLYWYRQAAGRGLQLLFYSVGIGQISSEVPQNLSASRPQDRQFILSSKKLLLSDSGFYLCAWRGWDTNTEAFFGQGTRLTVV.

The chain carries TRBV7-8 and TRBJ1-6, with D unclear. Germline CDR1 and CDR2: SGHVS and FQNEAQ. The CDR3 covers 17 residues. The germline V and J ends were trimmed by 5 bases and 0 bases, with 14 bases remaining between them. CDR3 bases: TGTGCCAGCAGCGCCCTTGGGGATAGCTCCTATAATTCACCCCTCCACTTT. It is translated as CASSALGDSSYNSPLHF.

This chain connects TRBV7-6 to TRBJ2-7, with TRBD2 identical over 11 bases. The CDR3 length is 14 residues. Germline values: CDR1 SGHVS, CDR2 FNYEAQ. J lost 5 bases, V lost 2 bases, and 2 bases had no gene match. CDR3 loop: CASSLLAGGHEQYF. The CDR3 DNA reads TGTGCCAGCAGCTTACTAGCGGGAGGACACGAGCAGTACTTC.

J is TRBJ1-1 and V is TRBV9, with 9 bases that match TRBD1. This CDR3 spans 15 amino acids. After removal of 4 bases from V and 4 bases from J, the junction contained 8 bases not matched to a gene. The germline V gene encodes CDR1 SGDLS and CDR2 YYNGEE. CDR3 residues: CASSIGQGSSTEAFF. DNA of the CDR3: TGTGCCAGCAGCATCGGACAGGGGTCGAGCACTGAAGCTTTCTTT. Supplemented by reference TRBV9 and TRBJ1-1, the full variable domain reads DSGVTQTPKHLITATGQRVTLRCSPRSGDLSVYWYQQSLDQGLQFLIQYYNGEERAKGNILERFSAQQFPDLHSELNLSSLELGDSALYFCASSIGQGSSTEAFFGQGTRLTVV.

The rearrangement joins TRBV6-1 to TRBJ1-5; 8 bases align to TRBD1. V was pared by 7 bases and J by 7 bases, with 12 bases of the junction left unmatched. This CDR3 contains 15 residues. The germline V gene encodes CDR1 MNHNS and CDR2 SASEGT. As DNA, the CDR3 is TGTGCCAGCACTCAGACAGGGGCCCTGGAACAGCCCCAGCATTTT. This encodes CASTQTGALEQPQHF.

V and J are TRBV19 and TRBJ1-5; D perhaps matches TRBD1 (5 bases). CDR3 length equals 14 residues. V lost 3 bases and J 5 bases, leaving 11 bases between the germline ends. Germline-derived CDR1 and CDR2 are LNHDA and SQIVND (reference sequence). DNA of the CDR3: TGTGCCAGTAGTATGTGGGGGGATTATCAGCCCCAGCATTTT. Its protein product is CASSMWGDYQPQHF. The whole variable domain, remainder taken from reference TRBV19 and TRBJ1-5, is DGGITQSPKYLFRKEGQNVTLSCEQNLNHDAMYWYRQDPGQGLRLIYYSQIVNDFQKGDIAEGYSVSREKKESFPLTVTSAQKNPTAFYLCASSMWGDYQPQHFGDGTRLSIL.

In DNA form, the CDR3 reads TGTGCCAGCAGTTTGAACCGGGTCGGGGAGCTGTTTTTT. This codes for CASSLNRVGELFF. V usage is TRBV5-5 and J usage is TRBJ2-2; no clear D. The V end lost 5 bases, the J end lost 7 bases, and 12 bases lay between the germline ends. The germline gives CDR1 SGHKS, CDR2 YYEKEE (reference sequence). There are 13 residues in the CDR3. Supplemented by reference TRBV5-5 and TRBJ2-2, the full variable domain reads DAGVTQSPTHLIKTRGQQVTLRCSPISGHKSVSWYQQVLGQGPQFIFQYYEKEERGRGNFPDRFSARQFPNYSSELNVNALLLGDSALYLCASSLNRVGELFFGEGSRLTVL.

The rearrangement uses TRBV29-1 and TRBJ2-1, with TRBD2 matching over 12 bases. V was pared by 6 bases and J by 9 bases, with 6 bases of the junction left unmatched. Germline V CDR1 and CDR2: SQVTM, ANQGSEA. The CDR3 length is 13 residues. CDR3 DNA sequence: TGCAGCGTCTGGACTAGCGGGGTGGGTGAGCAGTTCTTC. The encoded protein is CSVWTSGVGEQFF.

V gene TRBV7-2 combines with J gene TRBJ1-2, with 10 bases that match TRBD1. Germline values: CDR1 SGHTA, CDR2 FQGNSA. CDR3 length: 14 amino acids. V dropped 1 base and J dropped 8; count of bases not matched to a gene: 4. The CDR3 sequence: CASSLGQGARGYTF. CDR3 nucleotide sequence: TGTGCCAGCAGCTTAGGACAGGGGGCAAGAGGCTACACCTTC.

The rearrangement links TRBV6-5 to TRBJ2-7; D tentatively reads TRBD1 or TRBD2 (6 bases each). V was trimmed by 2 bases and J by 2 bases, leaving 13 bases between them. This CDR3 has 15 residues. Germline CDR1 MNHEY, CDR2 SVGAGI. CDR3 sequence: CASSYAGTSPYEQYF. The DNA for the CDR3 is TGTGCCAGCAGTTACGCGGGGACATCTCCCTACGAGCAGTACTTC.